This entry describes one T cell receptor beta chain. The data were obtained in a study of cytomegalovirus exposure and HLA in healthy donors. The primer mix had 60 Vbeta and 13 Jbeta primers. Clones were read by immunoSEQ multiplex PCR, and TCRdb kept only the in-frame ones, dropping some. This sample has 55,000 to 70,000 clones, with about three quarters found just once. Material for sequencing was PBMCs. The sequence was collected from a male donor in good health and CMV-seropositive.

DNA of the CDR3: TGTGCCAGCAGTGTTGGGATACTAGCGAATCCCTACAATGAGCAGTTCTTC. Its translation is CASSVGILANPYNEQFF. The rearrangement joins TRBV25-1 to TRBJ2-1; TRBD2 aligns across 7 bases. Germline V lookup: CDR1 MGHDK, CDR2 SYGVNS. With 4 bases clipped from V and 2 bases from J, the junction kept 11 bases outside the gene matches. The CDR3 has 17 amino acids.